These 25 T cell receptor beta chains originate from one sample sequenced in a study of T cells in women clearing cervical HPV infection (dated by TCRdb to about 2018). To prepare the library, the immunoSEQ multiplex PCR assay was applied. TCRdb stores this immuneACCESS table with in-frame sequences only. Part of the clones is absent; in the studies checked, under half of the shortfall reflects unresolved V genes, and no reason is known for the rest. The sample's table covers about 22,000 clones. The top ten clones comprise 12% of the sample. The source material was blood buffy coat. Receptors originate from a woman aged 18-70 years with a cervical HPV16 infection that either progressed to CIN3+ or cleared (not recorded which).

Concerning this clone itself: The sequenced fragment ends 3 residues before the CDR3 boundary, so the rest is inferred from the germline J gene. The rearrangement uses TRBV7-2 and TRBJ2-5, with a possible D match to TRBD1 (6 bases). V lost 1 base, J lost 4 bases, and 10 bases lay in between. There are 14 residues in the CDR3. The germline V gene has CDR1 SGHTA and CDR2 FQGNSA. The CDR3 loop is CASSLDRTVETQYF. CDR3 DNA, as far as it was read: TGTGCCAGCAGCTTAGACAGGACAGTAGAGACC.

On this clone itself: The read ends 3 residues shy of where the CDR3 ends; the end is completed using the germline J gene. V gene TRBV7-3 combines with J gene TRBJ1-2; no firm D call. Germline lookup yields CDR1 SGHTA and CDR2 FQGTGA. The CDR3 runs 15 residues. The sequenced part of the CDR3 DNA is TGTGCCAGCAGCGTACTCTCTAGCGGGAACAATGAC. Translating it yields CASSVLSSGNND. The complete CDR3 protein is CASSVLSSGNNDYTF.

As concerns this clone: The read terminates 3 residues before the CDR3 end, so the remaining end is supplied by the germline J gene. The rearrangement joins TRBV7-9 to TRBJ2-7; 8 nucleotides match TRBD1. The ends lost 5 bases at V and 6 bases at J; junction bases unmatched: 6. From germline, CDR1 is SEHNR and CDR2 FQNEAQ (reference sequence). This CDR3 has 13 amino acids. CDR3 amino acids: CASSPDRVREQYF. The covered CDR3 bases are TGTGCCAGCAGCCCGGACAGGGTACGCGAG.

A note on this clone: The read stops 3 residues short of the end of the CDR3; the missing end is completed from the germline J gene. This chain links TRBV20-1 with TRBJ2-7; TRBD2 matches 10 bases. V shed 6 bases, J shed 4 bases, and the junction held 18 bases outside the gene matches. The CDR3 runs to 17 residues. From germline, CDR1 is DFQATT and CDR2 SNEGSKA (reference sequence). The CDR3 region is CSALPASGRSVGYEQYF. The sequenced part of the CDR3 DNA is TGCAGTGCCCTCCCGGCTAGCGGGAGAAGTGTTGGGTACGAG.

Comment on this clone: The CDR3 end lies 3 residues beyond the end of the read and is filled in from the germline J gene. The J gene is TRBJ2-1, the V gene TRBV28, with D possibly matching TRBD2 (5 bases). The V end lost 6 bases, the J end lost 0 bases, and 15 bases lay between the germline ends. Germline CDR1 is MDHEN and CDR2 is SYDVKM. The length of the CDR3 is 16 residues. CDR3 bases read: TGTGCCAGCAGGGCAGGACTCGACCTCTCCTACAATGAG. Translation gives CASRAGLDLSYNE. The CDR3 reads in full as CASRAGLDLSYNEQFF.

On this clone: The read halts 3 residues ahead of the CDR3 end, with the missing end drawn from the germline J gene. The gene calls are TRBV19 and TRBJ1-2, with 10 bases fitting TRBD1. Germline V gives CDR1 LNHDA, CDR2 SQIVND (reference sequence). The CDR3 spans 15 residues. CDR3 bases read: TGTGCCAGTAGTCCTGATGGGACAGGGGCCTACGAC. The encoded protein is CASSPDGTGAYD. In full, the CDR3 reads CASSPDGTGAYDYTF.

Worth noting for this clone: From the germline J gene comes the end of the CDR3, since the read stops 3 residues before it. The chain has TRBV30 and TRBJ2-6, with TRBD1 matching 7 bases. CDR1 and CDR2 (germline): GTSNPN, SVGIG (reference sequence). CDR3 size: 16 residues. The covered CDR3 bases are TGTGCCTGGAGGCCCCCCCAGCTTTCGTACAGGGGAATC. Translating gives CAWRPPQLSYRGI. The full CDR3 is CAWRPPQLSYRGILTF.

Concerning this clone itself: The read is 3 residues too short to cover the CDR3 end, so that end is filled in from the germline J gene. The V gene is TRBV20-1, the J gene TRBJ1-4, with D tentatively TRBD1 (6 bases). The germline V gene encodes CDR1 DFQATT and CDR2 SNEGSKA (reference sequence). V was clipped by 4 bases and J by 6 bases, with 15 bases between them. The length of the CDR3 is 14 residues. The CDR3 bases that were read are TGCAGTGCTACTCAGGGGTTGCTAGATGAAAAA. Translating gives CSATQGLLDEK. The whole CDR3 reads CSATQGLLDEKLFF.

This CDR3 reads CASRQDLLLRYGYTF. CDR3 DNA, as far as it was read: TGCGCCAGCAGACAGGATCTTCTCTTACGGTATGGC. The chain joins TRBV5-1 to TRBJ1-2, with D perhaps TRBD1 (5 bases). The CDR3 is cut off 3 residues early in the read; its end comes from the germline J gene. This CDR3 is built from 15 residues. Trimming cost V 5 bases and J 5 bases, with 19 bases left between them. Germline values: CDR1 SGHRS, CDR2 YFSETQ.

Measured by frequency, this clone is medium-sized. CDR3 region: CASRERLAGVGNEQFF. The sequenced part of the CDR3 DNA is TGTGCCAGCAGGGAAAGACTAGCGGGAGTCGGAAATGAG. The chain joins TRBV6-2 or TRBV6-3 to TRBJ2-1; TRBD2 matches 12 bases. Read data end 3 residues before the CDR3 end; the end is taken from the germline J gene. V lost 6 bases to trimming and J lost 7 bases; unmatched junction nucleotides: 10. Germline-derived CDR1 and CDR2 are MNHEY and SVGEGT. This CDR3 spans 16 amino acids.

Comments on this clone: The read finishes 3 residues shy of the CDR3 end, and the germline J gene is used to complete it. The J gene is TRBJ2-7, the V gene TRBV11-3; maybe TRBD2 (7 bases). The CDR3 has 15 residues. Trimming took 7 bases from V and 0 from J, leaving 16 bases between them. The germline V gene encodes CDR1 SGHNT and CDR2 YENEEA. Incomplete CDR3 DNA: TGTGCCAGCACCTTGGGGGGGGCACTCTCCTACGAG. Amino acid sequence: CASTLGGALSYE. From start to end, the CDR3 is CASTLGGALSYEQYF.

Worth noting for this clone: The sequence runs out 3 residues before the end of the CDR3; the remainder is reconstructed from the germline J gene. The chain couples TRBV7-9 to TRBJ1-2, with 8 bases that match TRBD1. V shed 1 base and J 7 bases; nucleotides not matched to a gene: 5. Germline CDR1 SEHNR, CDR2 FQNEAQ (reference sequence). This CDR3 is built from 14 residues. The CDR3 DNA, read in part, is TGTGCCAGCAGCTTAGACGGACAGGGTACTGGC. Residues: CASSLDGQGTG. The entire CDR3 reads CASSLDGQGTGYTF.

Turning to this clone: Read data end 3 residues before the CDR3 end; the end is taken from the germline J gene. V usage is TRBV2 and J usage is TRBJ1-4; possibly TRBD1 for D (5 bases). Per germline, CDR1 SNHLY and CDR2 FYNNEI. Trimming left V 6 bases short and J 7 bases short, with 15 bases between. The CDR3 has 14 amino acids. The CDR3 reads CASRGGFDSEKLFF. CDR3 bases read: TGTGCCAGCAGGGGGGGGTTTGATAGTGAAAAA.

On this clone: The read falls 3 residues short of the CDR3 end, and the missing part is taken from the germline J gene. This CDR3 is also generated by other DNA sequences in the sample. This chain links TRBV19 with TRBJ2-1, with D tentatively TRBD2 (6 bases). Trimming stripped 3 bases from V and 7 bases from J, with 10 bases between. The CDR3 has 13 amino acids. Per the germline V gene, CDR1 is LNHDA and CDR2 is SQIVND (reference sequence). This CDR3 is CASSISGKNEQFF. CDR3 bases read: TGTGCCAGTAGTATTAGCGGAAAAAATGAG.

In the case of this clone: The read terminates 3 residues before the CDR3 end, so the remaining end is supplied by the germline J gene. The gene calls are TRBV7-7 and TRBJ2-3; D may be TRBD1 (6 bases). The CDR3 runs 14 residues. Germline CDR1 reads SSHAT; CDR2 reads FNYEAQ (reference sequence). CDR3 sequence: CASSTRRDNQPQYF. CDR3 DNA (partial): TGTGCCAGCAGCACCCGACGGGACAATCAGCCG.

Comment on this clone: The read ends 3 residues before the CDR3 terminus; that terminus is restored from the germline J gene. This sequence joins TRBV11-2 and TRBJ1-2; possibly TRBD1 for D (5 bases). V was trimmed by 5 bases and J by 3 bases, leaving 7 bases between them. This CDR3 region has 12 residues. From germline, CDR1 is SGHAT and CDR2 FQNNGV. CDR3 DNA, as far as it was read: TGTGCCAGCAGCCCGGGGGACTATGGC. This gives the protein CASSPGDYG. The full CDR3 protein reads CASSPGDYGYTF.

About this clone itself: The CDR3 end lies 3 residues beyond the end of the read and is filled in from the germline J gene. This chain links TRBV10-3 with TRBJ1-1; 9 nucleotides line up with TRBD1. Germline lookup yields CDR1 ENHRY and CDR2 SYGVKD. Unmatched junction bases numbered 5, after V lost 9 bases and J lost 3 bases. This CDR3 is 13 amino acids long. CDR3 region: CAMRQGGDTEAFF. The CDR3 bases that were read are TGTGCCATGAGACAGGGGGGAGACACTGAA.

Remarks on this clone: The CDR3 extends 3 residues past the end of the read, so its final part is completed from the germline J gene. This chain uses TRBV12-3 or TRBV12-4 with TRBJ2-2; TRBD1 matches 7 bases. The CDR3 is 14 amino acids. With V trimmed by 6 bases and J by 4 bases, 5 bases remained unmatched. CDR3 DNA (partial): TGTGCCAGCAGGAGACAGGGAGTCACCGGGGAG. The encoded protein is CASRRQGVTGE. The CDR3 in its entirety is CASRRQGVTGELFF.

The sequenced CDR3 bases are TGTGCCAGCAGTGAGGAGCGGGGCAGGGGGCGAGAGACC. As protein: CASSEERGRGRET. The CDR3 in full is CASSEERGRGRETQYF. This chain uses TRBV6-1 with TRBJ2-5, with a tentative D call TRBD1 (8 bases). Sequencing ends 3 residues short of the CDR3 end; the germline J gene provides the rest. Trimming took off 3 bases at V and 4 bases at J, with 18 bases between the two ends. There are 16 residues in the CDR3. Looked up from germline, CDR1 is MNHNS and CDR2 is SASEGT.

About this clone: The read ends 3 residues shy of where the CDR3 ends; the end is completed using the germline J gene. The chain links TRBV5-1 to TRBJ1-1; 7 positions agree with TRBD1. Germline V gene sequence: CDR1 SGHRS, CDR2 YFSETQ. Losses at the gene ends were 6 bases for V and 0 bases for J; bases not matched to a gene: 11. The CDR3 is 16 amino acids. The chain's CDR3 is CASTPGGPSMNTEAFF. The CDR3 bases that were read are TGCGCCAGCACTCCAGGGGGGCCGTCGATGAACACTGAA.

Worth noting for this clone: The DNA ends 3 residues before the CDR3 does, and the rest of the CDR3 is filled in from the germline J gene. The rearrangement links TRBV19 to TRBJ2-2; D possibly corresponds to TRBD2 (6 bases). CDR1 LNHDA and CDR2 SQIVND come from the germline V gene (reference sequence). CDR3 size: 18 residues. CDR3 bases read: TGTGCCAGTAGACCCCGAAGAGGGGAGGTCGCAACTAATGAAAAG. Its translation: CASRPRRGEVATNEK. The complete CDR3 protein is CASRPRRGEVATNEKLFF.

To note about this clone: The read terminates 3 residues ahead of where the CDR3 ends, so the germline J gene completes it. The V gene is TRBV5-5, the J gene TRBJ2-7; D is perhaps TRBD2 (5 bases). This CDR3 spans 14 amino acids. V lost 1 base, J lost 6 bases, and 14 bases lay in between. Germline CDR1 is SGHKS and CDR2 is YYEKEE (reference sequence). The CDR3 bases that were read are TGTGCCAGCAGCTTGTCTCTGGACTGGTCCGAG. Translation: CASSLSLDWSE. The whole CDR3 sequence reads CASSLSLDWSEQYF.

As concerns this clone: The CDR3 end lies 3 residues beyond the end of the read and is filled in from the germline J gene. The chain combines TRBV6-2 or TRBV6-3 with TRBJ2-5, with no clear D. Germline-derived CDR1 and CDR2 are MNHEY and SVGEGT. The CDR3 extends over 15 amino acids. Trimming cost V 5 bases and J 3 bases, with 16 bases left between them. The CDR3 reads CASSRLSSNKETQYF. Partial CDR3 DNA: TGTGCCAGCAGTCGCCTCTCCTCTAATAAAGAGACC.

As concerns this clone: The missing CDR3 end, 3 residues past where the read stops, is filled in from the germline J gene. V usage is TRBV19 and J usage is TRBJ1-5; 9 bases line up with TRBD1. In germline, CDR1 is LNHDA, CDR2 SQIVND (reference sequence). This CDR3 has 15 residues. The trim removed 4 bases at V and 6 bases at J, leaving 7 bases unmatched. CDR3 sequence: CASSKGTGIIQPQHF. Incomplete CDR3 DNA: TGTGCCAGTAGTAAGGGGACAGGGATAATTCAGCCC.

About this clone itself: Read sequence stops 3 residues before the CDR3 end, and the germline J gene provides the missing end. This rearrangement joins TRBV2 to TRBJ1-2; D call uncertain. The germline V gene has CDR1 SNHLY and CDR2 FYNNEI. CDR3 length equals 12 residues. Deletions cut 9 bases from V and 3 bases from J, with 11 bases between. This chain's CDR3 is CARVQEDYGYTF. CDR3 DNA, as far as it was read: TGTGCCAGAGTACAAGAGGACTATGGC. The whole variable domain, filled in from reference TRBV2 and TRBJ1-2, reads EPEVTQTPSHQVTQMGQEVILRCVPISNHLYFYWYRQILGQKVEFLVSFYNNEISEKSEIFDDQFSVERPDGSNFTLKIRSTKLEDSAMYFCARVQEDYGYTFGSGTRLTVV.